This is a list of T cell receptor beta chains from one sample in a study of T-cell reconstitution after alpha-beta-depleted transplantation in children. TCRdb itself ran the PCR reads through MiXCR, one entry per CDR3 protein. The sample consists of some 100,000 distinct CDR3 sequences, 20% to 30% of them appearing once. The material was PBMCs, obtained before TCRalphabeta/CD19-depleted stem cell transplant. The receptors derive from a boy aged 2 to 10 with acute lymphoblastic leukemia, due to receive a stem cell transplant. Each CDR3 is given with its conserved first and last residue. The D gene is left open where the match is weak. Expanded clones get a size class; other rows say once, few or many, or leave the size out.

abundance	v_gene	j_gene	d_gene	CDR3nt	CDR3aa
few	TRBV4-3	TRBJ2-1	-	TGCGCCAGCAGCCCTAGCGCTACACCTGGGAATGAGCAGTTCTTC	CASSPSATPGNEQFF
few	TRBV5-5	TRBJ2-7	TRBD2	TGTGCCAGCAGCTTGGAGGTACTAGCGGGAGGTGGAGAGCAGTACTTC	CASSLEVLAGGGEQYF
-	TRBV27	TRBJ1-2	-	TGTGCCAGCAGTTTAAAGGGGAGCTATGGCTACACCTTC	CASSLKGSYGYTF
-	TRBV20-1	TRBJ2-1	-	TGCAGTGCTAGAGGGATGGCCCCCAATGAGCAGTTCTTC	CSARGMAPNEQFF
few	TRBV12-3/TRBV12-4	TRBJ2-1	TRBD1	TGTGCCAGCAGTCCCCTAGACAGGGCAGACAATGAGCAGTTCTTC	CASSPLDRADNEQFF
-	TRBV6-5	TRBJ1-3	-	TGTGCCAGCAGTTACAAGTCCTACTCTGGAAACACCATATATTTT	CASSYKSYSGNTIYF
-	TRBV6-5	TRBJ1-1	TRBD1	TGTGCCAGCAGTAAAGACAGGGGGCCTGCTTTCTTT	CASSKDRGPAFF
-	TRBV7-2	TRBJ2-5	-	TGTGCCAGCAGCTTAGCAGTTGCGGGGCAGCAAGAGACCCAGTACTTC	CASSLAVAGQQETQYF
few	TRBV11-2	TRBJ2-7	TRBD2	TGTGCCAGCAGCATAAGACGGGGACTAGCGGATCACCCCTACGAGCAGTACTTC	CASSIRRGLADHPYEQYF
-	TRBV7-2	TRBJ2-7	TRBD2	TGTGCCAGCAGCACAAGCGGGAGGGCCGCCGAGCAGTACTTC	CASSTSGRAAEQYF
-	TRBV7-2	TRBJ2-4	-	TGTGCCAGCAGGGGGCTGGGAAACATTCAGTACTTC	CASRGLGNIQYF
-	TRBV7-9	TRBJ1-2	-	TGTGCCAGCAGCCCCCCCCGGGACATACATGGCTACACCTTC	CASSPPRDIHGYTF
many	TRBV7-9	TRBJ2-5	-	TGTGCCAGCAGCTTAACCCGGGACCCCGAGACCCAGTACTTC	CASSLTRDPETQYF
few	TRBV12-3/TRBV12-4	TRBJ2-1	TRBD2	TGTGCCAGCAGTCCCGGACTAGCGGGGACATACAGAGGGCAGTTCTTC	CASSPGLAGTYRGQFF
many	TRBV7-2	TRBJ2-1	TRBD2	TGTGCCAGCAGCGCGACCGTCGGGACTAGCCGGTTCTTC	CASSATVGTSRFF
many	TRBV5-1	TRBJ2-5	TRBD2	TGCGCCAGCAGCTTCGGGACTAGCGGAGCAGGACAAGAGACCCAGTACTTC	CASSFGTSGAGQETQYF
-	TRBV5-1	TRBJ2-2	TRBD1	TGCGCCAGCAGCGCACGTACAGGGGGTATCACCGGGGAGCTGTTTTTT	CASSARTGGITGELFF
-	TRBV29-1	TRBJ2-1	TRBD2	TGCAGCGTCGAATACGCGGCCGGGACTAGCGGAGGGGTCTACAATGAGCAGTTCTTC	CSVEYAAGTSGGVYNEQFF
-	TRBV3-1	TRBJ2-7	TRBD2	TGTACCTGCAGCGGAACCGGGACTAGCTCCCATTGGGGAACCTACGAGCAGTACTTC	CTCSGTGTSSHWGTYEQYF
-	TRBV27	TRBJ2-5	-	TGTGCCAGCAGTTTAGGAGAGGACCAGTACTTC	CASSLGEDQYF
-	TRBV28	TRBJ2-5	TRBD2	TGTGCCAGCAGTCAGAGCGGGAGAGAGACCCAGTACTTC	CASSQSGRETQYF
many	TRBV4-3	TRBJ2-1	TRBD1	TGCGCCAGCAGCCACGACACGCAGGGGGCGAATGAGCAGTTCTTC	CASSHDTQGANEQFF
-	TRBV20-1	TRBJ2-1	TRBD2	TGCAGTGCGGATAGACCGGGACTAGCGGAGGAGTACAATGAGCAGTTCTTC	CSADRPGLAEEYNEQFF
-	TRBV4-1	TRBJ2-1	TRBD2	TGCGCCAGCAGCCAAGATCCTCCAGCGGGAGTATACAATGAGCAGTTCTTC	CASSQDPPAGVYNEQFF
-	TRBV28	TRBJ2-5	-	TGTGCCAGCAGTCGACCCCAAGAGACCCAGTACTTC	CASSRPQETQYF
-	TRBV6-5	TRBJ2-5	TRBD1	TGTGCCAGCAGTTACCCAACGACAGGGGGGGGAGAGACCCAGTACTTC	CASSYPTTGGGETQYF
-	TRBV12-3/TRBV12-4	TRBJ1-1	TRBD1	TGTGCCAGCAAAACCGACCGGGACAGTGAAGCTTTCTTT	CASKTDRDSEAFF
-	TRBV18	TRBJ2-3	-	TGTGCCACCGGGACTCCGCTCACAGATACGCAGTATTTT	CATGTPLTDTQYF
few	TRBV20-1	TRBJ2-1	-	TGCAGTGCTAACCTCCCCGGCCTGGGCGATGAGCAGTTCTTC	CSANLPGLGDEQFF
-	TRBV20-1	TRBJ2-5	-	TGCAGTGCTAGAGATTTGAGTGTCCAGTACTTC	CSARDLSVQYF
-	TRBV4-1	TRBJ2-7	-	TGCGCCAGCAGCCAAGTTCCGGGGCGTTCCAACTACGAGCAGTACTTC	CASSQVPGRSNYEQYF
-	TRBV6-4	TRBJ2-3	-	TGTGCCAGCAGTCAAGCGGAGGCCCTCACAGATACGCAGTATTTT	CASSQAEALTDTQYF
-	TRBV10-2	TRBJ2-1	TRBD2	TGCGCCAGCATGACTAGCGGAGGGCCCATCAATGAGCAGTTCTTC	CASMTSGGPINEQFF
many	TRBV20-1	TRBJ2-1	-	TGCAGTGCTAGAGTCGTGTATGAAGCTCGCTACAATGAGCAGTTCTTC	CSARVVYEARYNEQFF
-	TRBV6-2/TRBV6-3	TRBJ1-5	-	TGTGCCAGCGCGAAGGGTGATCATCAGCCCCAGCATTTT	CASAKGDHQPQHF
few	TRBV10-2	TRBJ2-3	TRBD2	TGCGCCAGCAGTGAGGCTAGCGGAGGGGCTGGCACAGATACGCAGTATTTT	CASSEASGGAGTDTQYF
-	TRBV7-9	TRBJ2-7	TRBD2	TGTGCCAGCAGCTTAGGCCTTCGGGGAGGGGAAGCCTACGAGCAGTACTTC	CASSLGLRGGEAYEQYF
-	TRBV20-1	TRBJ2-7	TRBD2	TGCAGTGCTAGCGGACTAGCGGAGTACTACGAGCAGTACTTC	CSASGLAEYYEQYF
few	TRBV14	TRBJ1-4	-	TGTGCCAGCAGCCAAGAAATCAGGGCAAAACTGTTTTTT	CASSQEIRAKLFF
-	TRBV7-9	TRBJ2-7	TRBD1	TGTGCCAGCAGCCCCACAGGGGGGATCTACGAGCAGTACTTC	CASSPTGGIYEQYF
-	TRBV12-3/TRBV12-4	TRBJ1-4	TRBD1	TGTGCCAGCAGTCTACGGGGGACAGGGGGTGAAAAACTGTTTTTT	CASSLRGTGGEKLFF
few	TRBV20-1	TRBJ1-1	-	TGCAGTGCCCCTTCCCGGGAGAACACTGAAGCTTTCTTT	CSAPSRENTEAFF
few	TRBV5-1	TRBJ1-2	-	TGCGCCAGCAGGTTAGCCCTTGACTATGGCTACACCTTC	CASRLALDYGYTF
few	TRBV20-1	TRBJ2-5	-	TGCAGTGCTAGAGCAGCGGAGGGGCGCGGTGGAGAGACCCAGTACTTC	CSARAAEGRGGETQYF
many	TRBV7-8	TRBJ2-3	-	TGTGCCAGCAGGGGCGCAGATACGCAGTATTTT	CASRGADTQYF
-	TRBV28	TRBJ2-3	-	TGTGCCAGCAGTTTATTAGGGAGGACAGATACGCAGTATTTT	CASSLLGRTDTQYF
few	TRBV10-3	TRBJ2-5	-	TGTGCCATCAGTGCCCTCCCGGGCCCTCAAGAGACCCAGTACTTC	CAISALPGPQETQYF
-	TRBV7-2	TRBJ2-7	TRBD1	TGTGCCAGCAGCTTAAGGCAGGGGACAGGGATTTACGAGCAGTACTTC	CASSLRQGTGIYEQYF
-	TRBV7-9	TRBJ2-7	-	TGTGCCAGCAGCTTAGCAGGGCACGACGAGCAGTACTTC	CASSLAGHDEQYF
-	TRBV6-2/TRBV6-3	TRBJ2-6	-	TGTGCCAGCAGCCCCGGGGCGAGCTCTGGGGCCAACGTCCTGACTTTC	CASSPGASSGANVLTF
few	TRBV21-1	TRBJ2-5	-	TGTGCCAGCAGCCGTACCGGGCGCCAAGAGACCCAGTACTTC	CASSRTGRQETQYF